Following are 22 T cell receptor beta chains from one sample sequenced in a study of metastatic and nonmetastatic thyroid tumors. TCRdb recomputed clones from the PCR reads via MiXCR. Counted here are tens of thousands of clones, approximately 4.1% occurring once; the ten biggest clones make up more than 20%. No treatment of any kind had been given to any patient before thyroid surgery. The material sequenced was blood. The receptors were gathered from a female donor with papillary thyroid cancer or a benign thyroid nodule (not recorded which). Some clones in this sample may be carry-over from other donors' samples.

This clone was counted at least ten times. The chain recombines TRBV5-1 with TRBJ2-7; 12 bases are a match to TRBD2. Germline CDR1 reads SGHRS; CDR2 reads YFSETQ. CDR3 length: 15 residues. The V segment lost 4 bases and the J segment 4 bases; nucleotides outside the gene matches: 6. CDR3: CASSPTGTSGYEQYF. As DNA, the CDR3 is TGCGCCAGCAGCCCAACAGGGACTAGCGGGTACGAGCAGTACTTC.

This clone was detected only a few times. The chain employs TRBV3-1 and TRBJ1-2; TRBD1 might be the D (6 bases). V lost 5 bases to trimming and J lost 0 bases, with 13 bases between them. This CDR3 is built from 15 residues. The V gene's germline CDR1 is LGHDT and CDR2 YNNKEL (reference sequence). The CDR3 protein is CASSARDTSNYGYTF. DNA of the CDR3: TGTGCCAGCAGCGCCCGGGACACTTCTAACTATGGCTACACCTTC.

This clone has a count of ten or more. The chain uses TRBV6-1 and TRBJ2-1; a possible D gene is TRBD1 (7 bases). The CDR3 consists of 16 residues. CDR1 and CDR2 from the germline V gene are MNHNS and SASEGT. Trimming stripped 5 bases from V and 6 bases from J, with 20 bases between. The CDR3 reads CASSYMRAGGRNEQFF. CDR3 nucleotides: TGTGCCAGCAGTTACATGCGGGCAGGGGGGCGCAATGAGCAGTTCTTC.

This clone occurred many times. The rearrangement joins TRBV6-1 to TRBJ2-7; D not resolved. Between the trimmed V and J ends, which lost 5 bases and 4 bases, there was a span of 12 bases. Germline V CDR1 and CDR2: MNHNS, SASEGT. This CDR3 has 13 residues. CDR3 sequence reads: CASSYPKGYEQYF. The CDR3 region has the DNA TGTGCCAGCAGTTACCCCAAGGGTTACGAGCAGTACTTC.

At least ten counts were recorded for this clone. This may be a read error, as it is one base from a much larger clone. The conserved phenylalanine or tryptophan normally closing the CDR3 is absent here, so this likely arose from a read error. The chain employs TRBV6-1 and TRBJ1-1; 7 bases fit TRBD1. Germline-derived CDR1 and CDR2 are MNHNS and SASEGT. Trimming at V came to 6 bases and at J to 6 bases, leaving 16 bases not matched to a gene. The CDR3 spans 16 residues. The CDR3 region is CASRPLGAGGEAEAFL. The CDR3 coding sequence is TGTGCCAGCAGACCTCTAGGGGCAGGGGGGGAAGCTGAAGCTTTCCTT.

At least ten counts were recorded for this clone. This chain links TRBV5-1 with TRBJ1-4; D gene unclear. CDR1 is SGHRS and CDR2 is YFSETQ in the germline V gene. V lost 4 bases and J 5 bases, leaving 15 bases between the germline ends. This CDR3 is built from 15 residues. CDR3 nucleotides: TGCGCCAGCAGCAAAGACGGTCAACCCAATGAAAAACTGTTTTTT. Protein product: CASSKDGQPNEKLFF.

On this clone: Given a much more abundant clone one base away, this may be a read error. The sample carries other DNA sequences with the same CDR3. The J gene is TRBJ1-1, the V gene TRBV7-8; D ambiguous. V was cut by 9 bases and J by 0 bases, with 14 bases left in between. This CDR3 is 14 amino acids long. In germline, CDR1 is SGHVS, CDR2 FQNEAQ. Here the CDR3 DNA reads TGTGCCAGTAGCGAACAAGTAATGAACACTGAAGCTTTCTTT. It translates to CASSEQVMNTEAFF.

This clone was picked up many times. The chain carries TRBV15 and TRBJ1-2; D perhaps matches TRBD1 (5 bases). Trimming pared 0 bases from V and 3 bases from J, leaving 14 bases between. Germline V gives CDR1 LNHNV, CDR2 YYDKDF (reference sequence). CDR3 length: 16 amino acids. The CDR3: CATSRDRGGSYYGYTF. The CDR3 coding sequence is TGTGCCACCAGCAGAGATCGGGGCGGAAGTTACTATGGCTACACCTTC.

This clone was detected only a few times. At one boundary the junction diverges from the germline segment, which might be a read error. The genes are TRBV20-1 and TRBJ2-1; TRBD2 matches 7 bases. CDR1 DFQATT and CDR2 SNEGSKA come from the germline V gene (reference sequence). The CDR3 has 15 amino acids. This CDR3 reads CSARAFSGGSNEQSF. CDR3 nucleotide sequence: TGCAGTGCTAGAGCTTTTTCGGGAGGCTCCAATGAGCAGTCCTTC.

There are many counts of this clone. CDR3: CASSRDSFYSPLHF. The CDR3 coding sequence is TGTGCCAGCAGTCGGGACAGCTTTTATTCACCCCTCCACTTT. This chain connects TRBV7-3 to TRBJ1-6; 7 bases agree with TRBD1. Germline V CDR1 and CDR2: SGHTA, FQGTGA. The J segment lost 8 bases and the V segment lost 6 bases, leaving 7 bases of the junction unmatched. The CDR3 spans 14 residues.

This clone has ten or more counts. The chain joins TRBV10-1 to TRBJ2-1; no clear D. Trimming left V 3 bases short and J 1 base short, with 10 bases between. The germline CDR1 and CDR2 sequences are WNHNN and SYGVQD (reference sequence). The CDR3 is 15 amino acids. CDR3 DNA: TGCGCCAGCAGTGAAGCCGGAAAATCCTACAATGAGCAGTTCTTC. As protein: CASSEAGKSYNEQFF.

The sample holds a few counts of this clone. The gene calls are TRBV2 and TRBJ2-1; TRBD2 matches at 9 bases. The V gene's germline CDR1 is SNHLY and CDR2 FYNNEI. Losses at the gene ends were 8 bases for V and 8 bases for J; bases not matched to a gene: 7. The CDR3 has 13 amino acids. The DNA of the CDR3 is TGTGCCAGCGTGGTAGCGGGAGTTCATGAGCAGTTCTTC. This codes for CASVVAGVHEQFF.

This clone was counted ten times or more. Written as DNA, the CDR3 is TGTGCCAGCAGTGTGGGGGGGACACTTGCTTTGGGACTAGCGGACCCAGATACGCAGTATTTT. As protein: CASSVGGTLALGLADPDTQYF. V gene TRBV2 combines with J gene TRBJ2-3; 11 nucleotides align to TRBD2. Germline V gives CDR1 SNHLY, CDR2 FYNNEI. The J segment lost 4 bases and the V segment lost 4 bases, leaving 22 bases of the junction unmatched. The CDR3 runs to 21 residues. Using reference TRBV2 and TRBJ2-3 for the parts outside the CDR3, the full variable domain is EPEVTQTPSHQVTQMGQEVILRCVPISNHLYFYWYRQILGQKVEFLVSFYNNEISEKSEIFDDQFSVERPDGSNFTLKIRSTKLEDSAMYFCASSVGGTLALGLADPDTQYFGPGTRLTVL.

This clone showed up many times. V usage is TRBV27 and J usage is TRBJ2-1, with D maybe TRBD2 (5 bases). The V end lost 6 bases, the J end lost 7 bases, and 16 bases lay between the germline ends. Per the germline V gene, CDR1 is MNHEY and CDR2 is SMNVEV (reference sequence). This CDR3 comprises 14 residues. The CDR3 DNA is TGTGCCAGCAGGCCCGTCCTAGCCCTAAATGAGCAGTTCTTC. This codes for CASRPVLALNEQFF.

Many counts were recorded for this clone. The chain is built from TRBV5-1 and TRBJ2-7, with D uncertain. The CDR3 runs to 13 residues. V gave up 0 bases and J gave up 7 bases, with 11 bases separating them. Germline V gene lookup returns CDR1 SGHRS and CDR2 YFSETQ. The CDR3 is CASSLDSSWEQYF. The CDR3 coding sequence is TGCGCCAGCAGCTTGGATAGCAGCTGGGAGCAGTACTTC.

The genes are TRBV7-3 and TRBJ2-1; D gene unclear. CDR3 length: 14 amino acids. Germline CDR1 reads SGHTA; CDR2 reads FQGTGA. Trimming shortened V by 5 bases and J by 7 bases, and 15 bases separated the two germline ends. CDR3 bases: TGTGCCAGCAGCACAGACCTCGGTGAGAATGAGCAGTTCTTC. It is translated as CASSTDLGENEQFF.

At least ten counts were recorded for this clone. The rearrangement joins TRBV2 to TRBJ2-3; TRBD1 or TRBD2 may be the D gene (6 bases each). The germline V gene has CDR1 SNHLY and CDR2 FYNNEI. The germline V and J ends were trimmed by 8 bases and 2 bases, with 17 bases remaining between them. The CDR3 runs 15 residues. Written as DNA, the CDR3 is TGTGCCAGCGGTCGTGGGGGGCTGAACACAGATACGCAGTATTTT. Amino acids: CASGRGGLNTDTQYF.

This clone has a count of ten or more. This specimen includes other DNA sequences encoding the same CDR3. The V gene is TRBV28, the J gene TRBJ1-6, with a tentative D call TRBD1 (6 bases). The germline V gene has CDR1 MDHEN and CDR2 SYDVKM. V was shortened by 9 bases and J by 5 bases, with 17 bases between the two germline ends. This CDR3 spans 15 amino acids. The CDR3 coding sequence is TGTGCCAGTAGGTTCGCAGGGGAAGATAATTCACCCCTCCACTTT. Residues: CASRFAGEDNSPLHF. Together with reference TRBV28 and TRBJ1-6, the CDR3 gives the full variable domain: DVKVTQSSRYLVKRTGEKVFLECVQDMDHENMFWYRQDPGLGLRLIYFSYDVKMKEKGDIPEGYSVSREKKERFSLILESASTNQTSMYLCASRFAGEDNSPLHFGNGTRLTVT.

This clone was picked up many times. This rearrangement joins TRBV5-1 to TRBJ1-2; tentative D call: TRBD1 (5 bases). V shed 1 base and J shed 4 bases, with 14 bases lying between them. From germline, CDR1 is SGHRS and CDR2 YFSETQ. This CDR3 spans 15 amino acids. The CDR3 loop reads CASSLRQDGGYGYTF. The CDR3 bases are TGCGCCAGCAGCTTGCGTCAGGACGGGGGCTATGGCTACACCTTC.

This clone has ten or more counts. The V and J genes are TRBV7-6 and TRBJ2-7; 7 bases agree with TRBD1. The CDR3 has 15 amino acids. After removal of 2 bases from V and 3 bases from J, the junction contained 7 bases not matched to a gene. Germline V gene data show CDR1 as SGHVS and CDR2 as FNYEAQ. CDR3 loop: CASSLSGQTDYEQYF. The DNA for the CDR3 is TGTGCCAGCAGCTTATCGGGACAGACAGACTACGAGCAGTACTTC.

V and J are TRBV13 and TRBJ2-7, with D possibly TRBD2 on 5 matching bases. V lost 4 bases, J lost 6 bases, and 10 bases lay in between. CDR3 length: 12 residues. Germline loops: CDR1 PRHDT, CDR2 FYEKMQ (reference sequence). This CDR3 is CASSSGLGEQYF. The CDR3 nucleotides read TGTGCCAGCAGCTCCGGACTGGGCGAGCAGTACTTC.

This clone has at least ten counts. V usage is TRBV28 and J usage is TRBJ1-2; TRBD1 matches at 11 bases. Unmatched junction bases numbered 14, after V lost 0 bases and J lost 8 bases. The CDR3 loop spans 18 amino acids. Germline V gene sequence: CDR1 MDHEN, CDR2 SYDVKM. CDR3 in DNA: TGTGCCAGCAGTTTATGGGCAAATCCGGGACAGGGGGGGCCAGGCTACACCTTC. The encoded protein is CASSLWANPGQGGPGYTF.